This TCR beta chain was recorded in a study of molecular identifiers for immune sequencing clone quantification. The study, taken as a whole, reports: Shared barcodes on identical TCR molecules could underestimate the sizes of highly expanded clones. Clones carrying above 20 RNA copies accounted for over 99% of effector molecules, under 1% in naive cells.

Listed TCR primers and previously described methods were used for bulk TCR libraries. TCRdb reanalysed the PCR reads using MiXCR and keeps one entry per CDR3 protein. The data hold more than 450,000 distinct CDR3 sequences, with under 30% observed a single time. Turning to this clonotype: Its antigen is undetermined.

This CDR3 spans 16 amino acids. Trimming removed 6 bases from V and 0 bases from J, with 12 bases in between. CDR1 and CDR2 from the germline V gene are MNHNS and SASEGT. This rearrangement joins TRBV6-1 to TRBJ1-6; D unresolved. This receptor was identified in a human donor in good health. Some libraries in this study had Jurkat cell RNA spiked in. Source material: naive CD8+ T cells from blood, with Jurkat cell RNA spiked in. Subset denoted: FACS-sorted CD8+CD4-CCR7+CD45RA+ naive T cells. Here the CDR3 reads CASSPGTSSYNSPLHF. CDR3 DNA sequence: TGTGCCAGCAGCCCTGGTACGAGCTCCTATAATTCACCCCTCCACTTT.